The rows below give T cell receptor beta chains drawn from one sample of a study of follicular helper T cells after annual influenza vaccination. Libraries were prepared by immunoSEQ multiplex PCR; TCRdb keeps only in-frame clonotypes and omits some of them. The sample has 28,000 or so clones, 80% to 90% seen once. Here the sequenced sample was CXCR5+ CD38- circulating T follicular helper cells from blood, taken on the day of influenza vaccination. The receptors were sampled from an adult who received the influenza vaccine. CDR3s include the opening cysteine and the closing phenylalanine or tryptophan. A D gene is named only where the DNA matches it firmly. Where a row states a size, it is once, few, many or the class of an expanded clone; other rows omit it.

d_gene	v_gene	abundance	j_gene	CDR3nt	CDR3aa
TRBD2	TRBV4-1	.	TRBJ2-1	TGCGCCAGCAGCCAAGGGGGACTAGCGGGGCCGAAGGTGCACAATGAGCAGTTCTTC	CASSQGGLAGPKVHNEQFF
.	TRBV2	few	TRBJ2-5	TGTGCCAGCAGTGACGCGGGGGCCCAAGAGACCCAGTACTTC	CASSDAGAQETQYF
TRBD1	TRBV28	once	TRBJ1-5	TGTGCCAGCAGTTCCCCCGCGACAGGGGGCGCTCAGCCCCAGCATTTT	CASSSPATGGAQPQHF
TRBD2	TRBV19	.	TRBJ2-3	TGTGCCAGTAGTATCCTAGCCCAGACTAGCGGGGGCACAGATACGCAGTATTTT	CASSILAQTSGGTDTQYF
TRBD1	TRBV10-1	.	TRBJ1-1	TGCGCCAGCAGTTTGGGCCGGACTCCGGGACAGGGTGCTGAAGCTTTCTTT	CASSLGRTPGQGAEAFF
.	TRBV5-1	.	TRBJ2-5	TGCGCCAGCAGCTTGGGGGAGATCACCCAAGAGACCCAGTACTTC	CASSLGEITQETQYF
.	TRBV6-1	.	TRBJ1-3	TGTGCCAGCAGGGAGACCCCTAAGTCTGGAAACACCATATATTTT	CASRETPKSGNTIYF
.	TRBV18	once	TRBJ1-1	TGTGCCAGCTCACCACCGGGGGGGAGGAATGAAGCTTTCTTT	CASSPPGGRNEAFF
.	TRBV6-6	.	TRBJ2-1	TGTGCCAGCAGTCCCTTCGGGGAGCAGTTCTTC	CASSPFGEQFF
.	TRBV6-6	.	TRBJ2-3	TGTGCCAGCAGTTTTATGAGCACAGATACGCAGTATTTT	CASSFMSTDTQYF
TRBD1	TRBV15	.	TRBJ1-1	TGTGCCACCAGCAGAAACAGGGGGCTAGGCACTGAAGCTTTCTTT	CATSRNRGLGTEAFF
.	TRBV6-5	few	TRBJ1-3	TGTGCCAGCAGTTACATGGGGCACTCTGGAAACACCATATATTTT	CASSYMGHSGNTIYF
.	TRBV7-7	.	TRBJ2-5	TGTGCTAGCAGCGCAGGGTTCGGTGAGACCCAGTACTTC	CASSAGFGETQYF
.	TRBV14	.	TRBJ2-7	TGTGCCAGCAGCCTAGCGACGAGCTTCGGGGACGAGCAGTACTTC	CASSLATSFGDEQYF
TRBD2	TRBV28	.	TRBJ2-3	TGTGCCAGCAGCCAACTCGGGGCGGGGGCAGATACGCAGTATTTT	CASSQLGAGADTQYF
.	TRBV11-2	once	TRBJ2-3	TGTGCCAGCAGCTTAGCGGGAAGCACAGATACGCAGTATTTT	CASSLAGSTDTQYF
.	TRBV7-2	.	TRBJ2-1	TGTGCCAGCAGCTTAGCGGTATTGAGGGAGGAAGGCGCTGAGCAGTTCTTC	CASSLAVLREEGAEQFF
TRBD1	TRBV11-2	.	TRBJ2-7	TGTGCCAGCAGCCCCGGACAGGGGGCCTCCCCCGAGCAGTACTTC	CASSPGQGASPEQYF
TRBD1	TRBV7-7	.	TRBJ2-1	TGTGCTAGCAGCTTGGGGGACAGGGAATACAATGAGCAGTTCTTC	CASSLGDREYNEQFF
TRBD1	TRBV19	.	TRBJ1-2	TGTGCCAGTAGTGTCACAGGGGGCCACGGCTACACCTTC	CASSVTGGHGYTF
.	TRBV5-1	.	TRBJ1-3	TGCGCCAGCAGCTTGGATCCGACAGGACACTCTGGAAACACCATATATTTT	CASSLDPTGHSGNTIYF
.	TRBV19	once	TRBJ2-3	TGTGCCAGTAGCGGCGGAGAAGGACATCCGAGCACAGATACGCAGTATTTT	CASSGGEGHPSTDTQYF
TRBD2	TRBV4-2	.	TRBJ2-5	TGTGCCAGCAGCCGGACTAGCGGGGGGAGTCAAGAGACCCAGTACTTC	CASSRTSGGSQETQYF
.	TRBV6-1	.	TRBJ1-6	TGTGCCAGCAGTGACAATCCAGGGCCCCTCCACTTT	CASSDNPGPLHF
TRBD1	TRBV5-1	.	TRBJ2-4	TGCGCCAGCAGCCCGGGACAGGGACCCAAAAACATTCAGTACTTC	CASSPGQGPKNIQYF
.	TRBV5-5	once	TRBJ1-1	TGTGCCAGCAGCTTTTGGGGCAGGGGATCTGAAGCTTTCTTT	CASSFWGRGSEAFF
.	TRBV6-5	.	TRBJ1-5	TGTGCCAGCAGTTACTCATTCCAGGCGGGTCAGCCCCAGCATTTT	CASSYSFQAGQPQHF
.	TRBV2	.	TRBJ1-5	TGTGCCAGCCGGACGGACATCAATCAGCCCCAGCATTTT	CASRTDINQPQHF
TRBD2	TRBV19	.	TRBJ2-1	TGTGCCAGTATCCCCCAGGCGGCGGGAGGGCCGGTTGAGCAGTTCTTC	CASIPQAAGGPVEQFF
TRBD1	TRBV11-1	.	TRBJ1-4	TGTGCCAGCAGCTCTACGGGACAGGGGGCGCGGGAACTGTTTTTT	CASSSTGQGARELFF
TRBD2	TRBV11-2	few	TRBJ2-3	TGTGCCAGCAGCTTTTTGCCGGCTGTAGCGGGAGGGATCACAGATACGCAGTATTTT	CASSFLPAVAGGITDTQYF
.	TRBV6-5	.	TRBJ1-6	TGTGCCAGCAGTTACTCGGCAGAGCGCTCACCCCTCCACTTT	CASSYSAERSPLHF
TRBD2	TRBV7-2	.	TRBJ2-3	TGTGCCAGCACCCTGCGTAGGCTAGCGGGCTCCACAGATACGCAGTATTTT	CASTLRRLAGSTDTQYF
.	TRBV28	few	TRBJ2-3	TGTGCCAGCAGTTCACCTCCGGGAGCTAGCACAGATACGCAGTATTTT	CASSSPPGASTDTQYF
TRBD1	TRBV5-5	.	TRBJ1-2	TGTGCCAGCAGCTCAGGACAGGCTGTTATCGGAGGTGGCTACACCTTC	CASSSGQAVIGGGYTF
.	TRBV7-3	.	TRBJ2-1	TGTGCCAGCAGCCTCCCTGGGGGGGGCGCGAGCAATGAGCAGTTCTTC	CASSLPGGGASNEQFF
TRBD2	TRBV6-5	.	TRBJ2-1	TGTGCCAGCGGCGGGAGGACCAGGGGTGAGCAGTTCTTC	CASGGRTRGEQFF
.	TRBV28	.	TRBJ1-5	TGTGCCAGCATTGAGGGCTCCTATCAGCCCCAGCATTTT	CASIEGSYQPQHF
TRBD2	TRBV7-3	.	TRBJ2-1	TGTGCCAGCAGCTTAGCTAGCGGGGGCCGTAGCTCCTACAATGAGCAGTTCTTC	CASSLASGGRSSYNEQFF
.	TRBV7-6	.	TRBJ2-1	TGTGCCAGCAGCTTACCCTTTTCCAATGAGCAGTTCTTC	CASSLPFSNEQFF
.	TRBV7-9	.	TRBJ2-5	TGTGCCAGCAGCTTAGCTTCCCCGGGGAAGAGAGAGACCCAGTACTTC	CASSLASPGKRETQYF
.	TRBV7-2	.	TRBJ1-6	TGTGCCAGCAGCTCATCTCAGGGAAATTCACCCCTCCACTTT	CASSSSQGNSPLHF
.	TRBV6-7	once	TRBJ2-7	TGTGCCAGCAGTTACTCGATAGTAACAGGGTCCTACGAGCAGTACTTC	CASSYSIVTGSYEQYF
TRBD1	TRBV6-1	.	TRBJ1-6	TGTGCCAGCAGTCTCGGGACAGGGGGCGGTTCACCCCTCCACTTT	CASSLGTGGGSPLHF
.	TRBV7-9	.	TRBJ2-6	TGTGCCAGCAGCTCTGTTATTGCTGGGGCCAACGTCCTGACTTTC	CASSSVIAGANVLTF
TRBD1	TRBV19	few	TRBJ2-6	TGTGCCAGTAATGAGAGGACAGGGGGCTTTACTGGGGCCAACGTCCTGACTTTC	CASNERTGGFTGANVLTF
.	TRBV7-6	.	TRBJ1-1	TGTGCCAGCAGCCCACTCACCGGGTTTAACACTGAAGCTTTCTTT	CASSPLTGFNTEAFF
.	TRBV11-3	once	TRBJ2-5	TGTGCCAGCAGCTTAGGGGCTGGGGAGACCCAGTACTTC	CASSLGAGETQYF
.	TRBV7-5	.	TRBJ1-2	TGTGCCAGAAGCCAGAGTACAGCCGATGGCTACACCTTC	CARSQSTADGYTF
.	TRBV5-6	.	TRBJ2-6	TGTGCCAGCAGCTTGGATACCACAGGGACAGGGGCCAACGTCCTGACTTTC	CASSLDTTGTGANVLTF
TRBD1	TRBV5-1	.	TRBJ1-2	TGCGCCAGCAGCCGTTCGGGACAGGGCCATGGCTACACCTTC	CASSRSGQGHGYTF
.	TRBV2	few	TRBJ2-7	TGTGCCAGCAGCTTAGTTTTTGGGCATACAGGGAGGGGCTACGAGCAGTACTTC	CASSLVFGHTGRGYEQYF
.	TRBV29-1	.	TRBJ2-7	TGCAGCGTTGATTTGAGGGCAGGGGCCCACGAGCAGTACTTC	CSVDLRAGAHEQYF
TRBD2	TRBV7-2	.	TRBJ2-1	TGTGCCAGCAGCTTAGCAGCGGGGGGAACCTACAATGAGCAGTTCTTC	CASSLAAGGTYNEQFF